Below are 14 T cell receptor beta chains sequenced from a single sample in a study of T-cell reconstitution after alpha-beta-depleted transplantation in children. Unique molecular identifiers tagged the TCRbeta library. Using its own MiXCR run on the PCR reads, TCRdb lists one record per CDR3 protein. Of approximately 500,000 distinct CDR3 sequences listed, more than 9% are singletons. Sequences were derived from PBMCs, sampled before TCRalphabeta/CD19-depleted stem cell transplant. Every receptor here comes from a child aged 2-9 years with inherited bone marrow failure, due to receive a stem cell transplant.

This clonotype was detected ten times or more. The gene calls are TRBV12-3 or TRBV12-4 and TRBJ2-7; 11 bases agree with TRBD2. This CDR3 comprises 15 residues. J was trimmed by 7 bases and V by 2 bases; bases with no gene match: 7. CDR3 coding DNA: TGTGCCAGCAGTTTATTGACTAGCGGGGTCTTGGAGCAGTACTTC. Its translation: CASSLLTSGVLEQYF.

This clonotype was counted ten times or more. The CDR3 DNA reads as TGCGCCAGCAGCTTGGCCCGGCCGGGAGGGTACAATGAGCAGTTCTTC. Protein sequence: CASSLARPGGYNEQFF. This chain uses TRBV5-1 with TRBJ2-1, with 8 bases lining up with TRBD2. Germline V gene sequence: CDR1 SGHRS, CDR2 YFSETQ. This CDR3 region has 16 residues. Trimming took 0 bases from V and 4 from J; bases not matched to a gene: 6.

This clonotype showed up many times. This chain joins TRBV27 and TRBJ2-3; 10 bases match TRBD2. The trim removed 2 bases at V and 4 bases at J, leaving 3 bases unmatched. CDR1 is MNHEY and CDR2 is SMNVEV in the germline V gene (reference sequence). This CDR3 spans 15 amino acids. CDR3 DNA sequence: TGTGCCAGCAGTTTACTAGCGGGAGTGGCAGATACGCAGTATTTT. It encodes CASSLLAGVADTQYF.

This clonotype has a count of ten or more. V and J are TRBV27 and TRBJ2-1, with TRBD1 matching over 8 bases. This CDR3 region has 17 residues. The V segment lost 5 bases and the J segment 3 bases; nucleotides outside the gene matches: 12. Germline lookup yields CDR1 MNHEY and CDR2 SMNVEV (reference sequence). CDR3 nucleotide sequence: TGTGCCAGCAGTCTTTACTCCGACAGGGGCCTCTACAATGAGCAGTTCTTC. Translated: CASSLYSDRGLYNEQFF.

The chain has TRBV11-2 and TRBJ1-6; TRBD1 is a possible D gene (5 bases). Per the germline V gene, CDR1 is SGHAT and CDR2 is FQNNGV. The V end was cut by 5 bases, the J end by 7 bases, with 24 bases between. CDR3 length: 18 amino acids. The CDR3 sequence is CASSVPVRDATPNSPLHF. CDR3 bases: TGTGCCAGCAGCGTTCCGGTCCGGGACGCAACGCCGAATTCACCCCTCCACTTT. The full variable domain, completed using reference TRBV11-2 and TRBJ1-6, is EAGVAQSPRYKIIEKRQSVAFWCNPISGHATLYWYQQILGQGPKLLIQFQNNGVVDDSQLPKDRFSAERLKGVDSTLKIQPAKLEDSAVYLCASSVPVRDATPNSPLHFGNGTRLTVT.

This clonotype was counted many times. The V call is TRBV28, the J call TRBJ2-5; TRBD2 might be the D (6 bases). The CDR3 is made up of 13 amino acids. Trimming removed 10 bases from V and 3 bases from J, with 15 bases in between. The germline V gene has CDR1 MDHEN and CDR2 SYDVKM. The CDR3 nucleotides read TGTGCCACCGGAGGGGAAGGCGAAGAGACCCAGTACTTC. It is translated as CATGGEGEETQYF.

This clonotype was counted ten times or more. The chain couples TRBV30 to TRBJ1-2, with a weak D call TRBD1 (6 bases). This CDR3 contains 14 residues. The germline V gene has CDR1 GTSNPN and CDR2 SVGIG (reference sequence). V was shortened by 0 bases and J by 0 bases, with 8 bases between the two germline ends. The CDR3 DNA follows: TGTGCCTGGAGTGTGGGGGACACTAACTATGGCTACACCTTC. Translation gives CAWSVGDTNYGYTF.

Many counts were recorded for this clonotype. The chain is built from TRBV7-9 and TRBJ2-5, with TRBD1 as a possible D gene (5 bases). The CDR3 loop spans 12 amino acids. The V end was cut by 0 bases, the J end by 9 bases, with 8 bases between. CDR1 and CDR2 (germline): SEHNR, FQNEAQ (reference sequence). The CDR3 DNA reads as TGTGCCAGCAGCTTAGCCCTAGGGGCCCAGTACTTC. Protein: CASSLALGAQYF.

In this sample, this clonotype turned up a few times. V gene TRBV27 combines with J gene TRBJ1-2; the D is unclear. The CDR3 has 13 residues. Germline V gene data show CDR1 as MNHEY and CDR2 as SMNVEV (reference sequence). The ends were cut back, 3 bases at V and 5 bases at J, with 10 bases in the middle. The CDR3 loop is CASSFSRVYGYTF. CDR3 coding DNA: TGTGCCAGCAGTTTTTCCCGAGTTTATGGCTACACCTTC.

This clonotype was detected ten times or more. The chain carries TRBV6-2 or TRBV6-3 and TRBJ1-5, with TRBD1 identical over 7 bases. The CDR3 spans 16 residues. Germline V lookup: CDR1 MNHEY, CDR2 SVGEGT. With 6 bases clipped from V and 0 bases from J, the junction kept 8 bases outside the gene matches. The CDR3 loop is CASSLDRSYSNQPQHF. The CDR3 DNA reads TGTGCCAGCAGCCTGGACAGGAGCTATAGCAATCAGCCCCAGCATTTT.

In its sample, this clonotype was seen many times. The CDR3 is CSATGGRTSGTYEQYF. The CDR3 DNA reads as TGCAGTGCTACCGGTGGCAGGACTAGCGGGACGTACGAGCAGTACTTC. V and J are TRBV20-1 and TRBJ2-7, with 12 bases fitting TRBD2. Unmatched junction bases numbered 11, after V lost 4 bases and J lost 4 bases. This CDR3 is built from 16 residues. Per germline, CDR1 DFQATT and CDR2 SNEGSKA (reference sequence).

This clonotype was counted ten times or more. This chain joins TRBV28 and TRBJ2-7; D remains ambiguous. V lost 1 base and J lost 0, with 10 bases in between. Germline values: CDR1 MDHEN, CDR2 SYDVKM. The CDR3 runs 15 residues. Here the CDR3 reads CASSLYPATSYEQYF. As DNA, the CDR3 is TGTGCCAGCAGTTTATACCCAGCTACCTCCTACGAGCAGTACTTC.

This clonotype was observed at least ten times. The V call is TRBV24-1, the J call TRBJ2-3; TRBD1 is a possible D gene (5 bases). Trimming shortened V by 4 bases and J by 5 bases, and 15 bases separated the two germline ends. CDR1 is KGHDR and CDR2 is SFDVKD in the germline V gene. The CDR3 contains 15 residues. The CDR3 DNA is TGTGCCACCAGTGAGGTGACAGACAATGGAGATACGCAGTATTTT. This codes for CATSEVTDNGDTQYF.

The CDR3 spells CASRPAPGLRIQYF. The CDR3 DNA reads TGTGCCAGCAGACCCGCCCCGGGACTCCGGATTCAGTACTTC. The chain has TRBV7-2 and TRBJ2-4; a weak D match, TRBD2 (6 bases). Looked up from germline, CDR1 is SGHTA and CDR2 is FQGNSA. The V end lost 6 bases, the J end lost 10 bases, and 19 bases lay between the germline ends. This CDR3 is 14 amino acids long. Together with reference TRBV7-2 and TRBJ2-4, the CDR3 gives the full variable domain: GAGVSQSPSNKVTEKGKDVELRCDPISGHTALYWYRQSLGQGLEFLIYFQGNSAPDKSGLPSDRFSAERTGGSVSTLTIQRTQQEDSAVYLCASRPAPGLRIQYFGAGTRLSVL.